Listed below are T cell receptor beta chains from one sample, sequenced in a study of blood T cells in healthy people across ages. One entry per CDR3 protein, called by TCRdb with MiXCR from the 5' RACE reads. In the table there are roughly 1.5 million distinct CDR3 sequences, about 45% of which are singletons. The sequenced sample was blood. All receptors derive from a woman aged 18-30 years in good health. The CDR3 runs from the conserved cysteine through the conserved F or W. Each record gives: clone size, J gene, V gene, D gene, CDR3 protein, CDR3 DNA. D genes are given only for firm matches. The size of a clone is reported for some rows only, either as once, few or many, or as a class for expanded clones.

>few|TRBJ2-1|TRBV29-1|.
CSVEQRLSSYNEQFF
TGCAGCGTTGAACAGCGATTGAGCTCCTACAATGAGCAGTTCTTC
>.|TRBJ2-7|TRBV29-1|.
CSVPSGGYEQYF
TGCAGCGTTCCCTCGGGCGGCTACGAGCAGTACTTC
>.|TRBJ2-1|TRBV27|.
CATRARNFNEQFF
TGTGCCACCCGTGCCAGGAACTTCAATGAGCAGTTCTTC
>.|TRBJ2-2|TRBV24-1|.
CATSDFAENTGELFF
TGTGCCACCAGTGATTTTGCGGAGAACACCGGGGAGCTGTTTTTT
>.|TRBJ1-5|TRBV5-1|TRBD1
CASPGTGSNQPQHF
TGCGCCAGCCCTGGGACAGGGAGCAATCAGCCCCAGCATTTT
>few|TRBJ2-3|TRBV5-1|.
CASKILTGTDTQYF
TGCGCCAGCAAAATCCTGACGGGCACAGATACGCAGTATTTT
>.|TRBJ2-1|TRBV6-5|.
CASRMRRTYNEQFF
TGTGCCAGCAGAATGAGACGCACCTACAATGAGCAGTTCTTC
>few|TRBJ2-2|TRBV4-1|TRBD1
CASSQDGTGAGELFF
TGCGCCAGCAGCCAAGATGGGACAGGGGCCGGGGAGCTGTTTTTT
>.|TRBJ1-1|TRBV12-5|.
CASGLVGPAGGLNTEAFF
TGTGCTAGTGGTTTGGTAGGTCCGGCGGGGGGCTTGAACACTGAAGCTTTCTTT
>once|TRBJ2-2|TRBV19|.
CASRTVWNTGELFF
TGTGCCAGTAGGACAGTCTGGAACACCGGGGAGCTGTTTTTT
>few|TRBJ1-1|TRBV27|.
CASSFTGTTLRDTEAFF
TGTGCCAGCAGTTTTACCGGGACAACCTTGAGGGACACTGAAGCTTTCTTT
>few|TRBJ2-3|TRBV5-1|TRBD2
CASTEAGVSTDTQYF
TGCGCCAGCACGGAAGCGGGGGTGAGCACAGATACGCAGTATTTT
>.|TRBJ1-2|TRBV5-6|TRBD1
CASSLSGQPYGYTF
TGTGCCAGCAGCTTGTCGGGACAGCCCTATGGCTACACCTTC
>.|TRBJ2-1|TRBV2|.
CASIRTNYNEQFF
TGTGCCAGCATCCGGACTAACTACAATGAGCAGTTCTTC
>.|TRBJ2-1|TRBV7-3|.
CASSVTWHNEQFF
TGTGCCAGCAGCGTAACTTGGCACAATGAGCAGTTCTTC
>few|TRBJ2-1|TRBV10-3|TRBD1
CAISGSEGQDYNEQFF
TGTGCCATCAGTGGCTCCGAAGGACAGGATTACAATGAGCAGTTCTTC
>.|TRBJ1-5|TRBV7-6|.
CASSATVDQPQHF
TGTGCCAGCAGCGCCACAGTTGATCAGCCCCAGCATTTT
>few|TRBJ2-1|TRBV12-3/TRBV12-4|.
CASRKNPGQSSYNEQFF
TGTGCCAGCAGGAAGAATCCAGGTCAGAGCTCCTACAATGAGCAGTTCTTC
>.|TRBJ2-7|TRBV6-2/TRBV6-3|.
CASSYAIRKYNEQYF
TGTGCCAGCAGCTACGCGATCAGAAAGTACAATGAGCAGTACTTC
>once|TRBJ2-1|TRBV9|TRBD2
CAGSSGTSGINEQFF
TGTGCCGGCAGCTCAGGGACTAGCGGAATCAATGAGCAGTTCTTC
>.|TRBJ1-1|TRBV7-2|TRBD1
CASSHPGGEAFF
TGTGCCAGCAGCCACCCAGGGGGCGAAGCTTTCTTT
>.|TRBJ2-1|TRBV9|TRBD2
CASSVASSGSYEQFF
TGTGCCAGCAGCGTAGCGTCTAGCGGGAGTTATGAGCAGTTCTTC
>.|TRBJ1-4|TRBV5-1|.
CASSLGEIAEGEKLFF
TGCGCCAGCAGCTTGGGAGAGATCGCGGAGGGTGAAAAACTGTTTTTT
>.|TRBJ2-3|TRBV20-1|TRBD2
CSARALAGDHTQYF
TGCAGTGCTAGGGCTCTAGCGGGTGACCATACGCAGTATTTT
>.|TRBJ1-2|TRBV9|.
CASSVGAAQGGYTF
TGTGCCAGCAGCGTAGGAGCCGCCCAGGGTGGCTACACCTTC
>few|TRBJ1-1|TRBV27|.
CASSSPAMNTEAFF
TGTGCCAGCAGTTCTCCGGCCATGAACACTGAAGCTTTCTTT
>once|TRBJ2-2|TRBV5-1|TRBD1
CASSTGGSTGGLFF
TGCGCCAGCAGCACAGGGGGGAGCACCGGGGGGCTGTTTTTT
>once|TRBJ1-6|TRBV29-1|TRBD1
CSVEEPPGQNNSPLHF
TGCAGCGTTGAAGAACCACCGGGACAGAATAATTCACCCCTCCACTTT
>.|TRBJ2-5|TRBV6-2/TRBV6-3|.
CASSYIIWEQYF
TGTGCCAGCAGTTACATAATCTGGGAGCAGTACTTC
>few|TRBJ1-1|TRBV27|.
CASSLYQGRTEAFF
TGTGCCAGCAGTTTATACCAGGGTAGGACTGAAGCTTTCTTT
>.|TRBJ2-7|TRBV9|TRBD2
CASSVESRTSGNYEQYF
TGTGCCAGCAGCGTAGAATCCCGGACTAGCGGCAACTACGAGCAGTACTTC
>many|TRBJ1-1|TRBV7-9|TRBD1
CASSPGTENTEAFF
TGTGCCAGCAGCCCCGGGACAGAGAACACTGAAGCTTTCTTT
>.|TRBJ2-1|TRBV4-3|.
CASSREGTGYNEQFF
TGCGCCAGCAGCCGAGAAGGGACCGGTTACAATGAGCAGTTCTTC
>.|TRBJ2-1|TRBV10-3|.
CAISESLSTYGQFF
TGTGCCATCAGTGAGTCGCTCAGCACCTACGGGCAGTTCTTC